This T cell receptor beta chain is from a study of blood T cell repertoires in COVID-19. About the study: The United States, Italy and Spain provided the acute and convalescent COVID-19 samples.

Germline V gives CDR1 LGHDT, CDR2 YNNKEL (reference sequence). The CDR3 loop spans 14 amino acids. Trimming cost V 3 bases and J 2 bases, with 10 bases left between them. The authors' processing: Quantification of nucleated cells was approximated via reference gene primer amplification. TCRdb keeps only in-frame clones here, not all; method: immunoSEQ multiplex PCR. Clone size and V and J calls were adopted from that table, with D and trimming inferred from the DNA. The table lists 81,000 or so clones, roughly 83% of them singletons. The chain has TRBV3-1 (or the pseudogene TRBV3-2) and TRBJ2-5, with a weak D call TRBD1 (5 bases). Sample: peripheral blood. The source is a man between 50 and 59 years old with active COVID-19. The CDR3 bases are TGTGCCAGCAGCCATGCCCAGGGTCAAGAGACCCAGTACTTC. Its protein is CASSHAQGQETQYF.